One and the same sample provided the 14 T cell receptor beta chains below, sequenced in a study of T cell repertoires in cytomegalovirus infection. TCRdb reprocessed the reads via MiXCR and lists one record per CDR3 protein. Of 500,000 to 600,000 distinct CDR3 sequences listed, approximately 16% are singletons. The sequencing sample was made of CD8+ T cells from PBMCs. The receptors here all came from a human donor in good health (CMV status not recorded). Some clones in this sample may be carry-over from other donors' samples.

This clonotype was detected ten times or more. This chain links TRBV10-3 with TRBJ2-2; perhaps TRBD1 as D (7 bases). CDR1 and CDR2 (germline): ENHRY, SYGVKD. The ends were cut back, 4 bases at V and 8 bases at J, with 14 bases in the middle. The CDR3 spans 14 residues. The CDR3 region has the DNA TGTGCCATCAGTGTAACGGAGGGGGCTGGGGAGCTGTTTTTT. Translated, it gives CAISVTEGAGELFF.

There are a few counts of this clonotype. The V call is TRBV27, the J call TRBJ2-6, with D perhaps matching TRBD1 (6 bases). The CDR3 has 17 amino acids. Germline assignment: CDR1 MNHEY and CDR2 SMNVEV (reference sequence). V was pared by 7 bases and J by 4 bases, with 20 bases between. The CDR3, as DNA: TGTGCCAGCACCGAGGAGTGGGGGCGAATCGGGGCCAACGTCCTGACTTTC. The encoded protein is CASTEEWGRIGANVLTF.

This clonotype was recorded many times. The chain couples TRBV27 to TRBJ1-2; TRBD1 is a possible D gene (5 bases). The CDR3 is 16 amino acids. CDR1 and CDR2 from the germline V gene are MNHEY and SMNVEV (reference sequence). V lost 5 bases and J lost 2, with 18 bases in between. In DNA, the CDR3 is TGTGCCAGCAGTACCGTTGGGGGGGGGTTAAACTATGGCTACACCTTC. This encodes CASSTVGGGLNYGYTF.

This clonotype has more than one count but fewer than ten. The chain combines TRBV7-9 with TRBJ1-1; 7 nucleotides line up with TRBD1. V dropped 5 bases and J dropped 9; count of bases not matched to a gene: 9. The CDR3 has 13 residues. CDR1 is SEHNR and CDR2 is FQNEAQ in the germline V gene (reference sequence). The chain's CDR3 is CASSMTGSSQAFF. CDR3 nucleotides: TGTGCCAGCAGCATGACAGGGAGTAGCCAAGCTTTCTTT. Looking up the rest from reference TRBV7-9 and TRBJ1-1 gives the full variable domain: DTGVSQNPRHKITKRGQNVTFRCDPISEHNRLYWYRQTLGQGPEFLTYFQNEAQLEKSRLLSDRFSAERPKGSFSTLEIQRTEQGDSAMYLCASSMTGSSQAFFGQGTRLTVV.

This clonotype was detected ten times or more. This chain uses TRBV6-5 with TRBJ1-1; D might be TRBD1 (5 bases). V was cut by 5 bases and J by 4 bases, with 17 bases left in between. Germline CDR1 MNHEY, CDR2 SVGAGI. The CDR3 consists of 15 residues. CDR3 in amino acids: CASSLAGGASTEAFF. The DNA of the CDR3 is TGTGCCAGCAGTCTGGCGGGTGGGGCCAGCACTGAAGCTTTCTTT.

The chain couples TRBV20-1 to TRBJ2-3; TRBD2 matches 7 bases. After removal of 0 bases from V and 6 bases from J, the junction contained 6 bases not matched to a gene. This CDR3 contains 14 residues. Germline lookup yields CDR1 DFQATT and CDR2 SNEGSKA (reference sequence). This CDR3 is CSAREGGDRDTQYF. In nucleotides, the CDR3 is TGCAGTGCTAGAGAGGGGGGGGATCGGGATACGCAGTATTTT.

This clonotype was observed at least ten times. V and J are TRBV7-2 and TRBJ2-1; tentatively, D is TRBD2 (6 bases). V was pared by 4 bases and J by 4 bases, with 20 bases between. The germline gives CDR1 SGHTA, CDR2 FQGNSA. The CDR3 totals 17 residues. The CDR3: CASSWDGQARGYNEQFF. CDR3 DNA sequence: TGTGCCAGCAGCTGGGATGGGCAAGCCCGGGGGTACAATGAGCAGTTCTTC.

This clonotype was observed many times. This chain uses TRBV7-2 with TRBJ2-5; D is uncertain. V was clipped by 2 bases and J by 13 bases, with 17 bases between them. The CDR3 sequence is 13 residues long. Germline V gene data show CDR1 as SGHTA and CDR2 as FQGNSA. In nucleotides, the CDR3 is TGTGCCAGCAGCTTATATCGTGGCCGTACGATGTACTTC. This gives the protein CASSLYRGRTMYF.

This clonotype came up a few times. This chain joins TRBV27 and TRBJ2-1; 13 nucleotides align to TRBD2. Trimming cost V 8 bases and J 5 bases; bases outside gene matches: 18. Germline V gives CDR1 MNHEY, CDR2 SMNVEV (reference sequence). This CDR3 is 19 amino acids long. CDR3 in amino acids: CASFYRLAGGPPANNEQFF. CDR3 nucleotide sequence: TGTGCCAGCTTTTACAGACTAGCGGGAGGTCCGCCAGCCAACAATGAGCAGTTCTTC.

This clonotype showed up just once. The chain links TRBV5-1 to TRBJ2-7; 7 positions agree with TRBD1. Germline V gene sequence: CDR1 SGHRS, CDR2 YFSETQ. The junction had 12 bases not matched to a gene; V was cut back by 4 bases and J by 5 bases. CDR3 length: 15 residues. CDR3 DNA sequence: TGCGCCAGCAGCCTTGAACTTACTGACAGGGACGAGCAGTACTTC. It specifies CASSLELTDRDEQYF.

The chain links TRBV19 to TRBJ2-2, with 10 bases identical to TRBD1. J lost 7 bases, V lost 0 bases, and 5 bases had no gene match. The CDR3 has 16 amino acids. The V gene's germline CDR1 is LNHDA and CDR2 SQIVND (reference sequence). The CDR3, as DNA: TGTGCCAGTAGTATAGAAGGGACAGGGGACGTCGGGGAGCTGTTTTTT. Translating gives CASSIEGTGDVGELFF.

This clonotype was recorded at least ten times. The V gene is TRBV7-8, the J gene TRBJ2-4; a possible D gene is TRBD2 (7 bases). CDR3 size: 18 residues. Trimming shortened V by 5 bases and J by 3 bases, and 23 bases separated the two germline ends. Looked up from germline, CDR1 is SGHVS and CDR2 is FQNEAQ. CDR3 sequence reads: CASSPTTRGRESKNIQYF. DNA of the CDR3: TGTGCCAGCAGCCCAACGACGAGGGGGAGGGAGAGCAAAAACATTCAGTACTTC.

CDR3 residues: CASSPLQDSSYNEQFF. CDR3 nucleotide sequence: TGTGCCAGCAGCCCATTACAGGACAGCTCCTACAATGAGCAGTTCTTC. This chain joins TRBV7-9 and TRBJ2-1; D possibly corresponds to TRBD1 (6 bases). Germline loops: CDR1 SEHNR, CDR2 FQNEAQ (reference sequence). With 5 bases removed from V and 0 bases from J, the gap between germline ends came to 14 bases. The CDR3 consists of 16 residues.

This clonotype was seen ten or more times. The V and J genes are TRBV7-6 and TRBJ1-1; 7 nucleotides align to TRBD1. The ends lost 8 bases at V and 0 bases at J; junction bases unmatched: 6. Germline-derived CDR1 and CDR2 are SGHVS and FNYEAQ. The CDR3 spans 14 residues. The CDR3 region is CASSQGGMNTEAFF. The DNA for the CDR3 is TGTGCCAGCTCGCAGGGGGGTATGAACACTGAAGCTTTCTTT.